This is a list of T cell receptor beta chains from one sample in a study of control samples from healthy donors and cancer patients. Profiled with immunoSEQ multiplex PCR; TCRdb holds only in-frame clones, not every one. The top ten clones hold 7.8% of a sample with approximately 110,000 clones, approximately 89% of them seen once. The sample consisted of blood. The receptors shown here come from a woman aged 18 to 35 in good health. Each CDR3 is given with its conserved first and last residue. Each record gives: V gene, J gene, CDR3 protein.

TRBV5-5	TRBJ2-7	CASSLVVDRAYEQYF
TRBV28	TRBJ2-7	CASSLRWEQYF
TRBV28	TRBJ1-2	CASSGPPGGQVWNYGYTF
TRBV3-1/TRBV3-2	TRBJ1-5	CASSQFRGKQPQHF
TRBV6-5	TRBJ1-1	CASSYSRTENTEAFF
TRBV28	TRBJ1-6	CASSFGGTGESYNSPLHF
TRBV28	TRBJ1-5	CASRDRDPLAQHF
TRBV28	TRBJ2-7	CASSSGQESSYEQYF
TRBV7-9	TRBJ2-7	CASSYRDRVTEQYF
TRBV7-2	TRBJ2-3	CASSLSHGGLPPDTQYF
TRBV6-4	TRBJ2-7	CASSDRKGSGSSYEQYF
TRBV7-2	TRBJ1-2	CASSSNGRVGGYTF
TRBV10-3	TRBJ1-2	CASSKGAGYGYTF
TRBV4-1	TRBJ2-7	CASSQDRRVYYEQYF
TRBV7-2	TRBJ2-1	CASTRTRGNEQFF
TRBV14	TRBJ2-7	CASSPSWTGINEQYF
TRBV7-3	TRBJ2-3	CASSFGGSSDTQYF
TRBV7-3	TRBJ2-2	CASSLFAGGDTGELFF
TRBV27	TRBJ1-1	CASSLVLNTEAFF
TRBV6-9	TRBJ2-2	CAILEPSGRRNYTGELFF
TRBV10-3	TRBJ2-1	CAISEPGRGGSNNEQFF
TRBV2	TRBJ2-2	CASSLGGATHTGELFF
TRBV10-3	TRBJ1-1	CAIKGSANTEAFF
TRBV6-5	TRBJ1-1	CASSYSGRILRTEAFF
TRBV24-1	TRBJ2-7	CATQGEAYEQYF
TRBV2	TRBJ2-5	CASSEKGVPQETQYF
TRBV15	TRBJ2-3	CATSRDRGSGGSTDTQYF
TRBV5-1	TRBJ1-1	CASSLSQMNTEAFF
TRBV7-9	TRBJ2-1	CASSDKTPSYNEQFF
TRBV6-5	TRBJ2-3	CASSSLPSHTQYF
TRBV18	TRBJ1-2	CASSNDGGPYGYTF
TRBV29-1	TRBJ2-7	CSVEGGDSVSYEQYF
TRBV4-1	TRBJ2-2	CASRSIGAIPGELFF
TRBV7-2	TRBJ2-3	CASSLASGGRDTQYF
TRBV18	TRBJ2-3	CASSPGASTDTQYF
TRBV28	TRBJ1-5	CASGWGGSNQPQHF
TRBV2	TRBJ2-1	CASSEIRTHEQFF
TRBV5-1	TRBJ2-3	CASSLALGRRGTDTQYF
TRBV4-1	TRBJ2-7	CASRPTSGAMGEQYF
TRBV2	TRBJ1-3	CASSGGIGLYSGNTIYF
TRBV2	TRBJ2-3	CASNLDTPSTDTQYF
TRBV7-9	TRBJ2-7	CASSFRTGIYEQYF
TRBV7-2	TRBJ1-3	CASSLAWYSGNTIYF
TRBV19	TRBJ1-2	CASSIARNYGYTF
TRBV14	TRBJ2-7	CASSRGQTLSPYEQYF
TRBV5-5	TRBJ2-4	CASSRQGGVDSAKNIQYF
TRBV30	TRBJ1-3	CAWSVRIAGNTIYF
TRBV6-2/TRBV6-3	TRBJ2-7	CASSTTGTRSGYEQYF
TRBV6-5	TRBJ2-5	CASSYGGPRETQYF
TRBV28	TRBJ2-5	CASPRTEYQETQYF
TRBV7-6	TRBJ2-3	CASSFRGGAGGASTDTQYF
TRBV9	TRBJ2-3	CASSVVSGGTDTQYF
TRBV2	TRBJ2-7	CASSEKGYEQYF
TRBV7-2	TRBJ1-4	CASSLVGQGINEKLFF